This T cell receptor (beta chain) was found in a study of blood T cells in healthy people across ages. CDR3 size: 14 residues. Trimming left V 2 bases short and J 5 bases short, with 13 bases between. The V gene's germline CDR1 is SGHRS and CDR2 YFSETQ. A second PCR, run for roughly 7 to 12 cycles, used a sample-barcoded 5' primer plus a J-beta primer mix. TCRdb used MiXCR to reprocess the 5' RACE reads, holding one entry per CDR3 protein. The sample includes about 1,800,000 distinct CDR3 sequences, roughly 27% of them seen just once. Specimen: blood. This chain links TRBV5-1 with TRBJ1-2; possible D gene TRBD1, 6 bases. The receptor was derived from a woman aged 25 to 45 in good health. DNA of the CDR3: TGCGCCAGCAGCTTACAACAGGGAGGTTATGGCTACACCTTC. Translation: CASSLQQGGYGYTF.